This T cell receptor (beta chain) comes out of a study of cytomegalovirus exposure and HLA in healthy donors. About the research overall: Inside one of the first data releases sat about 85 million unique TCRs taken from HLA-typed donors.

60 Vbeta and 13 Jbeta primers were used in PCR. Measured with immunoSEQ multiplex PCR; TCRdb has only the in-frame clones, and not every one. The data hold some 150,000 clones, with around three fifths observed a single time. Looked up from germline, CDR1 is SGHTA and CDR2 is FQGNSA. The CDR3 consists of 14 residues. Trimming removed 5 bases from V and 2 bases from J; junction bases left unmatched: 4. Donors were nominally healthy when sampled, though unrecorded immune exposures were likely. This clone was seen once. Its antigen is not known. General study results and limits: The study found most TCR sequences rare, yet found some public TCRs in many donors. Data from an earlier analysis indicated that most TCR beta V segments were productive either about 90% or about 30% of the time.

The chain joins TRBV7-2 to TRBJ2-5; TRBD1 matches 8 bases. The sequence derives from a woman between 40 and 55 years old in good health and CMV-seronegative. The sample consisted of PBMCs. Here the CDR3 reads CASSKRTGQETQYF. CDR3 coding DNA: TGTGCCAGCAGCAAAAGGACAGGGCAAGAGACCCAGTACTTC.